This T cell receptor beta chain stems from a study of CD8 T cells in Susac syndrome (dated by TCRdb to between 2017 and 2020). As for the study more broadly: Among the Susac syndrome patients who were sequenced, clinically active disease was present in six and clinical remission was observed in under ten. Susac syndrome patients were therapy-naive, on corticosteroids (some also receiving IVIg), or on IVIg alone at blood withdrawal. Whether CD8+ T cell activation and differentiation in Susac syndrome was antigen driven was tested using repertoire sequencing.

RNA was extracted using the RNeasy kit, and roughly 0.5 to 1 microgram was reverse transcribed with random hexamers. The immunoSEQ multiplex PCR assay, covering 54 Vbeta and 13 Jbeta segments, was used to amplify TCR beta CDR3 regions. To correct PCR amplification bias, a synthetic template baseline was used for both primer optimization and computational correction. Processing in the source paper ran as follows. Reads were annotated to V, D and J genes according to IMGT and were analyzed with immunoSEQ Analyzer, with only productive sequences retained. Clonality was calculated as one minus the Shannon entropy normalized by log2 of the number of productive unique sequences. Public and private clones were assessed among the 100 most prevalent clones of each patient and control. Clones were defined as Susac-specific if absent from the healthy and MS cohorts, from over a thousand published viral clones and from other ImmuneACCESS disease sequences. The public reads were reprocessed in TCRdb via fastp at Q25 and MiXCR, keeping in-frame beta chains. CDR3 protein sequences are deduplicated, and each keeps its most common genes and DNA. The V and J calls and clone size are TCRdb's, not the authors'. This sample lists some 110,000 distinct CDR3 sequences; roughly 95% were detected once. Less than 0.15% of the sample comes from the top ten.

Paper-wide results and their limitations: The CD4+ T cell repertoire of patients with Susac syndrome showed no detectable clonal expansion. The number of individuals in the TCR sequencing and HLA analysis was recognized as being relatively small.

High-throughput TCR beta sequencing profiled peripheral blood CD8+ and CD4+ T cells from healthy donors, Susac syndrome patients and multiple sclerosis patients. Susac syndrome patients met recently defined diagnostic criteria for definite or probable disease. Bulk CD8+ and CD4+ T cells were purified magnetically by negative isolation, whereas CD8+ TEMRA cells were enriched by FACS. Blood was drawn into EDTA tubes, processed within 24 hours, and PBMCs were isolated by density gradient centrifugation. PBMCs destined for TCR sequencing were cryopreserved in liquid nitrogen and later thawed in a 37 °C water bath. Purity of sorted or isolated CD4+, CD8+ and CD8+ TEMRA cells was at least 90%. The CDR3 spans 14 residues, from the cysteine through the phenylalanine. Kept here is only the CDR3 DNA, which spans 42 bases and is read in frame from base 1. CDR1 and CDR2 (SGHTA, FQGTGA) derive from the germline V gene. The germline V end is reduced by 5 bases and the J end by 6 bases; junction bases left unmatched: 7.

The count of this clonotype is one. No cognate antigen has been identified for it. One base away there is no much larger clone; base qualities are not given. A single read makes a weak case. The chain is encoded by TRBV7-3 joined to TRBJ2-3, with TRBD1 identical over 8 junction bases. Sequencing was carried out using CD4+ T cells from PBMCs. The TCR comes from a human donor with Susac syndrome. The nucleotide sequence reads as follows: TGTGCCAGCAGCCCGACAGGGGTTATGGATACGCAGTATTTT. This sequence encodes CASSPTGVMDTQYF.